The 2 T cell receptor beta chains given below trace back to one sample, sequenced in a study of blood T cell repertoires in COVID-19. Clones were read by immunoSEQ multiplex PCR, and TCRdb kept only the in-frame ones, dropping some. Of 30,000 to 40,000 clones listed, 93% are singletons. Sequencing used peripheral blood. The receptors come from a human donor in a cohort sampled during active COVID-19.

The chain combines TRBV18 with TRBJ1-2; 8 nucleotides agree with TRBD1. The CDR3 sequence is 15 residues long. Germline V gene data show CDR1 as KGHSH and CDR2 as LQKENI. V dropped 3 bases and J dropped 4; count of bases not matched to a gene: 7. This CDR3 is CASSPGTGVLYGYTF. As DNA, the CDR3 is TGTGCCAGCTCACCCGGGACAGGTGTTCTCTATGGCTACACCTTC.

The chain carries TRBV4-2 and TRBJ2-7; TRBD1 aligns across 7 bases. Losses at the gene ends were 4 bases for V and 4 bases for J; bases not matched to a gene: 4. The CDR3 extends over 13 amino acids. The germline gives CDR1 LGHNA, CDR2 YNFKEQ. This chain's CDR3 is CASSRTGEYEQYF. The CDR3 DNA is TGTGCCAGCAGCCGCACAGGGGAGTACGAGCAGTACTTC.